These 25 T cell receptor beta chains came from one sample sequenced in a study of Graves' ophthalmopathy and Graves' hyperthyroidism. The authors amplified TCR beta CDR3 regions, and they did so from RNA transcripts for repertoire sequencing. HTBI primers were used in a first-round RT-PCR, which preceded a second-round multiplex PCR. Each CDR3 protein gets one entry after TCRdb re-called the multiplex PCR reads with MiXCR. The sample records 220,000 or so distinct CDR3 sequences, 20% to 25% being singletons. The sample consisted of peripheral blood. These receptors were collected from a woman aged 50 to 60 with Graves' ophthalmopathy.

This clonotype was recorded many times. The chain carries TRBV11-1 and TRBJ2-7; D may be TRBD1 (6 bases). The CDR3 is 13 residues long. V was pared by 5 bases and J by 4 bases, with 12 bases between. CDR1 and CDR2 (germline): SGHAT, FQDESV (reference sequence). The CDR3 DNA is TGTGCCAGCAGCCGGACAGATAAGTACGAGCAGTACTTC. It yields the protein CASSRTDKYEQYF.

The table lists this clonotype with many counts. The chain employs TRBV9 and TRBJ2-2, with D unclear. This CDR3 spans 14 amino acids. Germline V gene lookup returns CDR1 SGDLS and CDR2 YYNGEE. V was pared by 1 base and J by 0 bases, with 4 bases between. CDR3 DNA sequence: TGTGCCAGCAGCGTACTTACGAACACCGGGGAGCTGTTTTTT. This sequence encodes CASSVLTNTGELFF.

Ten or more counts support this clonotype. The rearrangement joins TRBV6-1 to TRBJ2-7; D ambiguous. CDR3 length equals 12 residues. Germline V gene lookup returns CDR1 MNHNS and CDR2 SASEGT. V was pared by 2 bases and J by 5 bases, with 7 bases between. CDR3 loop: CASSEMVDEQYF. CDR3 coding DNA: TGTGCCAGCAGTGAAATGGTTGACGAGCAGTACTTC.

This clonotype appeared many times. This CDR3 reads CASSPSSIQFYEQYF. The DNA for the CDR3 is TGCGCCAGCAGCCCGTCCAGCATCCAGTTCTACGAGCAGTACTTC. This chain links TRBV5-1 with TRBJ2-7; D unresolved. The CDR3 totals 15 residues. V was clipped by 4 bases and J by 3 bases, with 17 bases between them. Germline V gene lookup returns CDR1 SGHRS and CDR2 YFSETQ.

This clonotype has a count of ten or more. The rearrangement links TRBV11-3 to TRBJ1-6; 7 bases are shared with TRBD1. The CDR3 has 13 amino acids. J gave up 8 bases and V 4 bases, and 2 bases lay outside the gene matches. The germline V gene has CDR1 SGHNT and CDR2 YENEEA. The CDR3 loop reads CASSWTGDSPLHF. The CDR3 DNA reads TGTGCCAGCAGCTGGACAGGCGATTCACCCCTCCACTTT.

The chain employs TRBV12-3 or TRBV12-4 and TRBJ2-2; D possibly corresponds to TRBD2 (6 bases). V lost 3 bases, J lost 0 bases, and 17 bases lay in between. This CDR3 has 18 residues. This CDR3 is CASSFGGRGISNTGELFF. In nucleotides, the CDR3 is TGTGCCAGCAGTTTTGGAGGACGGGGGATATCGAACACCGGGGAGCTGTTTTTT.

In its sample, this clonotype was seen a few times. V and J are TRBV5-1 and TRBJ2-6; D possibly matches TRBD1 or TRBD2 (5 bases each). In germline, CDR1 is SGHRS, CDR2 YFSETQ. The CDR3 sequence is 17 residues long. The V gene lost 4 bases and the J gene lost 1 base, with 15 bases spanning the gap. The CDR3 DNA is TGCGCCAGCAGCCTATCCGGGACGGCATCTGGGGCCAACGTCCTGACTTTC. Residues: CASSLSGTASGANVLTF.

V usage is TRBV6-1 and J usage is TRBJ1-1; 7 positions match TRBD1. Germline V gene sequence: CDR1 MNHNS, CDR2 SASEGT. Trimming removed 7 bases from V and 2 bases from J; junction bases left unmatched: 10. The CDR3 has 15 residues. The CDR3 protein is CASINPRGLNTEAFF. The CDR3 region has the DNA TGTGCCAGCATCAACCCTAGGGGGCTTAACACTGAAGCTTTCTTT.

The J gene is TRBJ2-5, the V gene TRBV20-1; D is perhaps TRBD1 (6 bases). The J call is in doubt because the DNA end fits TRBJ2-4 better. Looked up from germline, CDR1 is DFQATT and CDR2 is SNEGSKA (reference sequence). The CDR3 sequence is 13 residues long. The CDR3 loop reads CSAMGQGKDIQYF. Written as DNA, the CDR3 is TGCAGTGCTATGGGGCAGGGGAAGGACATTCAGTACTTC.

This clonotype came up a few times. The chain is built from TRBV11-2 and TRBJ1-1; the D gene is possibly TRBD1 (5 bases). CDR1 and CDR2 (germline): SGHAT, FQNNGV. V was clipped by 7 bases and J by 1 base, with 13 bases between them. The CDR3 covers 14 residues. The CDR3 DNA follows: TGTGCCAGCACCGGGGTGAGGGGGAACACTGAAGCTTTCTTT. Protein: CASTGVRGNTEAFF.

This clonotype has a count of ten or more. This chain links TRBV12-3 or TRBV12-4 with TRBJ1-3; D is possibly TRBD1 (6 bases). This CDR3 region has 16 residues. V was shortened by 3 bases and J by 0 bases, with 12 bases between the two germline ends. The CDR3 sequence: CASSFRQADSGNTIYF. The CDR3 DNA follows: TGTGCCAGCAGTTTCCGACAGGCCGACTCTGGAAACACCATATATTTT.

This clonotype was picked up a small number of times. The rearrangement uses TRBV19 and TRBJ1-1; TRBD1 matches at 7 bases. The length of the CDR3 is 14 residues. Germline loops: CDR1 LNHDA, CDR2 SQIVND (reference sequence). Trimming removed 4 bases from V and 2 bases from J; junction bases left unmatched: 4. DNA of the CDR3: TGTGCCAGTAGTAGGGACAGAACAAACACTGAAGCTTTCTTT. Its translation: CASSRDRTNTEAFF.

This clonotype was recorded at least ten times. This chain links TRBV4-1 with TRBJ2-7, with D possibly matching TRBD2 (5 bases). Germline CDR1 is MGHRA and CDR2 is YSYEKL. Deletions cut 0 bases from V and 2 bases from J, with 8 bases between. The length of the CDR3 is 14 residues. CDR3 loop: CASSQETGTYEQYF. The CDR3, as DNA: TGCGCCAGCAGCCAAGAAACGGGGACCTACGAGCAGTACTTC.

This clonotype appeared many times. The genes are TRBV20-1 and TRBJ2-7; 11 nucleotides line up with TRBD1. V shed 6 bases and J 5 bases; nucleotides not matched to a gene: 6. Germline V gives CDR1 DFQATT, CDR2 SNEGSKA (reference sequence). The CDR3 extends over 13 amino acids. CDR3 region: CSAIPGQGDEQYF. CDR3 DNA: TGCAGTGCAATACCGGGACAGGGGGACGAGCAGTACTTC.

This clonotype was observed many times. The chain couples TRBV7-3 to TRBJ1-2; TRBD1 matches at 7 bases. V was clipped by 0 bases and J by 0 bases; unmatched bases: 1. Looked up from germline, CDR1 is SGHTA and CDR2 is FQGTGA. The CDR3 spans 15 residues. The CDR3 coding sequence is TGTGCCAGCAGCTTAACAGGGACAGCTAACTATGGCTACACCTTC. Translation: CASSLTGTANYGYTF.

This clonotype occurred many times. This chain's CDR3 is CASSLLTSGIEQYF. As DNA, the CDR3 is TGTGCCAGCAGCCTCCTGACTAGCGGGATCGAGCAGTACTTC. The V and J genes are TRBV13 and TRBJ2-7; the match to TRBD2 covers 11 bases. CDR3 length: 14 amino acids. The germline V gene encodes CDR1 PRHDT and CDR2 FYEKMQ (reference sequence). The V gene end was trimmed by 5 bases and the J gene end by 6 bases; junction bases not matched to a gene: 6. Full variable domain (missing parts from reference TRBV13 and TRBJ2-7): AAGVIQSPRHLIKEKRETATLKCYPIPRHDTVYWYQQGPGQDPQFLISFYEKMQSDKGSIPDRFSAQQFSDYHSELNMSSLELGDSALYFCASSLLTSGIEQYFGPGTRLTVT.

This clonotype showed up just a few times. This chain links TRBV6-1 with TRBJ1-5; the D is unclear. CDR1 is MNHNS and CDR2 is SASEGT in the germline V gene. V lost 0 bases and J 7 bases, leaving 7 bases between the germline ends. CDR3 length: 13 residues. CDR3 in DNA: TGTGCCAGCAGTGAAGCGGTAGCACAGCCCCAGCATTTT. It translates to CASSEAVAQPQHF.

This clonotype was detected ten times or more. This rearrangement joins TRBV3-1 to TRBJ1-1, with D uncertain. Trimming took 4 bases from V and 0 from J, leaving 15 bases between them. This CDR3 has 16 residues. Germline V gene lookup returns CDR1 LGHDT and CDR2 YNNKEL (reference sequence). The CDR3 loop reads CASSPGGGRMNTEAFF. CDR3 in DNA: TGTGCCAGCAGCCCAGGCGGCGGGCGGATGAACACTGAAGCTTTCTTT.

To note about this clonotype: One base away lies a much larger clone, so this may be a sequencing read error. This chain links TRBV7-2 with TRBJ2-7; possible D gene TRBD2, 5 bases. V lost 1 base, J lost 2 bases, and 9 bases lay in between. The CDR3 has 14 amino acids. Germline CDR1 and CDR2: SGHTA and FQGNSA. The CDR3 nucleotides read TGTGCCAGCAGCTTAGTGGACGGGGCCTACGAGCAGTACTTC. It translates to CASSLVDGAYEQYF.

Many counts were recorded for this clonotype. This chain joins TRBV27 and TRBJ2-5, with 11 bases identical to TRBD2. Germline V gene data show CDR1 as MNHEY and CDR2 as SMNVEV (reference sequence). This CDR3 has 15 residues. V gave up 5 bases and J gave up 5 bases; unmatched junction bases: 7. CDR3 coding DNA: TGTGCCAGCAGTCCAACTTTAGCGGGAGGGGAGACCCAGTACTTC. It translates to CASSPTLAGGETQYF.

Ten or more counts support this clonotype. The CDR3 DNA is TGCAGTGTTTCCAGAAACAATTATAATTCACCCCTCCACTTT. It yields the protein CSVSRNNYNSPLHF. J is TRBJ1-6 and V is TRBV20-1, with D hard to call. Trimming pared 7 bases from V and 4 bases from J, leaving 14 bases between. The CDR3 has 14 residues. Germline V gene lookup returns CDR1 DFQATT and CDR2 SNEGSKA (reference sequence).

This clonotype has ten or more counts. V usage is TRBV20-1 and J usage is TRBJ2-2; the D is unclear. The V and J ends lost 0 bases and 2 bases respectively, with 7 bases between them. The length of the CDR3 is 14 residues. Germline V gives CDR1 DFQATT, CDR2 SNEGSKA (reference sequence). CDR3 region: CSARERPNTGELFF. In nucleotides, the CDR3 is TGCAGTGCTAGAGAGCGGCCTAACACCGGGGAGCTGTTTTTT.

This clonotype occurred many times. This CDR3 is CASSEHSGELFF. CDR3 DNA: TGTGCCAGCAGTGAGCACTCCGGGGAGCTGTTTTTT. The chain joins TRBV6-1 to TRBJ2-2; D gene unclear. Trimming removed 3 bases at V and 6 bases at J, with 5 bases between. Germline V CDR1 and CDR2: MNHNS, SASEGT. The CDR3 runs 12 residues.

This clonotype was seen many times. A read error may explain this, as a much larger clone is one base away. The chain is built from TRBV27 and TRBJ1-1; the D is unclear. Trimming removed 3 bases from V and 5 bases from J, with 4 bases in between. Germline V lookup: CDR1 MNHEY, CDR2 SMNVEV (reference sequence). CDR3 length: 11 residues. The DNA of the CDR3 is TGTGCCAGCAGTTTTGGGACTGAAGCTTTCTTT. It yields the protein CASSFGTEAFF.

The chain combines TRBV28 with TRBJ2-7, with 12 bases that match TRBD2. V was clipped by 6 bases and J by 5 bases; unmatched bases: 8. From germline, CDR1 is MDHEN and CDR2 SYDVKM. The CDR3 is 15 residues long. The CDR3 reads CASREFGLAGHEQYF. The CDR3 nucleotides are TGTGCCAGCAGAGAGTTTGGACTAGCGGGACACGAGCAGTACTTC.